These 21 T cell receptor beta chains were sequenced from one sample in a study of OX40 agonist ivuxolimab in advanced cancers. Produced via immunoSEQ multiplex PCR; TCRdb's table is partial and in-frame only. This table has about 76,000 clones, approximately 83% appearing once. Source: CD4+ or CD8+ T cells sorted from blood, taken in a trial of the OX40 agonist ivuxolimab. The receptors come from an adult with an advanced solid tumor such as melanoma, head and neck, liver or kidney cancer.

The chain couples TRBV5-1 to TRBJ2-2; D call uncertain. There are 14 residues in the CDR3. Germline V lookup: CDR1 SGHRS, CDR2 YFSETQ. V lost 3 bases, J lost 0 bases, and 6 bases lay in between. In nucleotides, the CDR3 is TGCGCCAGCAGCTCCGGGCCGAACACCGGGGAGCTGTTTTTT. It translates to CASSSGPNTGELFF.

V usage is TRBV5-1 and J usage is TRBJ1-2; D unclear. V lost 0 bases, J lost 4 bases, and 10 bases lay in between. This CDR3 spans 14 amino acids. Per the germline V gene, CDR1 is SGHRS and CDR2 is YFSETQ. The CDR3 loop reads CASSLEGNSYGYTF. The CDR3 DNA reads TGCGCCAGCAGCTTGGAAGGGAACTCCTATGGCTACACCTTC.

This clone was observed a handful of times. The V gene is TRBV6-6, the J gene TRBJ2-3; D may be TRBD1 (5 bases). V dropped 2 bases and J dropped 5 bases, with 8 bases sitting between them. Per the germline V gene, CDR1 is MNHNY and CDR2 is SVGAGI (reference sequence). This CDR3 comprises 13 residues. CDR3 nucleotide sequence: TGTGCCAGCAGTTACGGCGGACAAGATACGCAGTATTTT. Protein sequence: CASSYGGQDTQYF.

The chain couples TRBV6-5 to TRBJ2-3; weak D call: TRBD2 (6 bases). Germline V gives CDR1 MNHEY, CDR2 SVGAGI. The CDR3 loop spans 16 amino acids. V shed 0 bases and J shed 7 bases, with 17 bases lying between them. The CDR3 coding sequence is TGTGCCAGCAGTTACTCGGGTCCGGGGGAGGCCTATACGCAGTATTTT. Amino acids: CASSYSGPGEAYTQYF.

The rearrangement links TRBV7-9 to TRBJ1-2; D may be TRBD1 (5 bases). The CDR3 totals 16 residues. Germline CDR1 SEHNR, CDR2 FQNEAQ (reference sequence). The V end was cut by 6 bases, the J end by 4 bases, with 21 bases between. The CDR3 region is CASRRDRSGAGYGYTF. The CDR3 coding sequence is TGTGCCAGCAGACGTGATAGATCCGGGGCGGGCTATGGCTACACCTTC.

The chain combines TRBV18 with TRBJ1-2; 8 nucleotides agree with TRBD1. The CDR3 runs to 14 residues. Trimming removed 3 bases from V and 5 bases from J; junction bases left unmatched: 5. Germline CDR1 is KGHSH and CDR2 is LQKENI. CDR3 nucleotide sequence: TGTGCCAGCTCACCGCGGACAGGGATTTATGGCTACACCTTC. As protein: CASSPRTGIYGYTF.

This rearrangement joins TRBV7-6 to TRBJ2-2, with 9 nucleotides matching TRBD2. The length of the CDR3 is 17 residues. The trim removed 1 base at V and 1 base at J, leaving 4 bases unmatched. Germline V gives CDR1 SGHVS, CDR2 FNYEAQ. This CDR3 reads CASSLGPTSGNTGELFF. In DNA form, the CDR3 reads TGTGCCAGCAGCTTAGGTCCGACTAGCGGGAACACCGGGGAGCTGTTTTTT. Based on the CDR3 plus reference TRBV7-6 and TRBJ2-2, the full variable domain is GAGVSQSPRYKVTKRGQDVALRCDPISGHVSLYWYRQALGQGPEFLTYFNYEAQQDKSGLPNDRFSAERPEGSISTLTIQRTEQRDSAMYRCASSLGPTSGNTGELFFGEGSRLTVL.

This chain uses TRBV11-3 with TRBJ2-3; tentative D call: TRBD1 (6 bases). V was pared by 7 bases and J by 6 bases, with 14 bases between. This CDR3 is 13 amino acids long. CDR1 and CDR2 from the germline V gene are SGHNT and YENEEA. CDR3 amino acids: CASKLQGGDTQYF. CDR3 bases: TGTGCCAGCAAATTACAGGGTGGCGATACGCAGTATTTT. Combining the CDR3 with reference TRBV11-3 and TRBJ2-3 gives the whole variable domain EAGVVQSPRYKIIEKKQPVAFWCNPISGHNTLYWYLQNLGQGPELLIRYENEEAVDDSQLPKDRFSAERLKGVDSTLKIQPAELGDSAVYLCASKLQGGDTQYFGPGTRLTVL.

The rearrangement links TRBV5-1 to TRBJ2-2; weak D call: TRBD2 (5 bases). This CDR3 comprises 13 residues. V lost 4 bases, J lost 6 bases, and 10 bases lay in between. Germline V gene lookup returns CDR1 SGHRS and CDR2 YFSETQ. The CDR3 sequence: CASSPDGAGELFF. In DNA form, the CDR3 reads TGCGCCAGCAGCCCGGACGGGGCCGGGGAGCTGTTTTTT.

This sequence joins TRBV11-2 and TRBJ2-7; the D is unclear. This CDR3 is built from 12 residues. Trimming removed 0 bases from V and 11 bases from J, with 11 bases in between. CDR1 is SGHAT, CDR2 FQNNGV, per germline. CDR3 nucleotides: TGTGCCAGCAGCTTAGATCGAGCCGCCGAGTACTTC. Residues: CASSLDRAAEYF.

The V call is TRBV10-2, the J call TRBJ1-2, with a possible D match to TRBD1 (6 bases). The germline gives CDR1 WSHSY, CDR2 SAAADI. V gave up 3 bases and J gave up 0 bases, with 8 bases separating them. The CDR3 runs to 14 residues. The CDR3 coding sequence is TGCGCCAGCAGTGAAGAGGGGGCTAACTATGGCTACACCTTC. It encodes CASSEEGANYGYTF.

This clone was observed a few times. The CDR3 loop reads CASSWDRGSTRAFF. CDR3 in DNA: TGTGCCAGCAGTTGGGACAGGGGTAGCACTAGAGCTTTCTTT. The chain recombines TRBV5-8 with TRBJ1-1; 10 positions match TRBD1. CDR3 size: 14 residues. In germline, CDR1 is SGHTS, CDR2 YDEGEE. After removal of 5 bases from V and 10 bases from J, the junction contained 11 bases not matched to a gene.

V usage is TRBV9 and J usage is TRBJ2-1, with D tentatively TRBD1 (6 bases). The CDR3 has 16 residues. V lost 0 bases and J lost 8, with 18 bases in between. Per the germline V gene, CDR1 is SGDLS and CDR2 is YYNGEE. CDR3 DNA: TGTGCCAGCAGCGTAGGGTCCGACAGGCGTTGGGATGAGCAGTTCTTC. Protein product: CASSVGSDRRWDEQFF. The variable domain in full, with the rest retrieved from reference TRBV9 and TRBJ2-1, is DSGVTQTPKHLITATGQRVTLRCSPRSGDLSVYWYQQSLDQGLQFLIQYYNGEERAKGNILERFSAQQFPDLHSELNLSSLELGDSALYFCASSVGSDRRWDEQFFGPGTRLTVL.

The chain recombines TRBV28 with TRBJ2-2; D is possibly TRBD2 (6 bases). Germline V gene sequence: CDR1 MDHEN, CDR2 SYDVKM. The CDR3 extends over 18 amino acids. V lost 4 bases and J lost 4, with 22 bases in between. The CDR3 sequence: CASSSPWGVDRGTGELFF. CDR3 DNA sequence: TGTGCCAGCAGTTCACCATGGGGGGTGGATCGGGGCACCGGGGAGCTGTTTTTT.

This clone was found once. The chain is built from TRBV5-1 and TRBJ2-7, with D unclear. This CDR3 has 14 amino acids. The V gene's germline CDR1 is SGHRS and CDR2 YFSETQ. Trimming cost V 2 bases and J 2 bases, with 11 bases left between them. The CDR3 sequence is CASSFPRTPYEQYF. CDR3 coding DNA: TGCGCCAGCAGCTTCCCAAGGACCCCCTACGAGCAGTACTTC.

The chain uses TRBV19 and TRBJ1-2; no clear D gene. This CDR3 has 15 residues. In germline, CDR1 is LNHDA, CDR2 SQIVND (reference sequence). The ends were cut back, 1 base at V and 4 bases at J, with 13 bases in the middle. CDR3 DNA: TGTGCCAGTAGTATAGGACAAGTACAATTCTATGGCTACACCTTC. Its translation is CASSIGQVQFYGYTF.

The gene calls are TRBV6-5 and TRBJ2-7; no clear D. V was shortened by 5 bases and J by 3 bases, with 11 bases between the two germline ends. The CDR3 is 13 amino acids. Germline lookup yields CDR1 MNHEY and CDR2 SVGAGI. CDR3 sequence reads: CASSPGRDYEQYF. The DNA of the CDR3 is TGTGCCAGCAGTCCGGGTAGAGACTACGAGCAGTACTTC.

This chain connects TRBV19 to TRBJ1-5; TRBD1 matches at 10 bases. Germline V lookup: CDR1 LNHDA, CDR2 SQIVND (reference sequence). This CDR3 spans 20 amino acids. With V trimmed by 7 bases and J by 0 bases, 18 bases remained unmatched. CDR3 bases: TGTGCCAGTAAGCGGTCCGGGACAGGGGTTCCCCGGGATAGCAATCAGCCCCAGCATTTT. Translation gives CASKRSGTGVPRDSNQPQHF.

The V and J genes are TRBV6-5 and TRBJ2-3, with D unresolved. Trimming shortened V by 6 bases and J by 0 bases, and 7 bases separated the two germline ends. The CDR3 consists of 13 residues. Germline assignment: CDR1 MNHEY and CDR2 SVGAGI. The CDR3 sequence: CASRGSSTDTQYF. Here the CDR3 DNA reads TGTGCCAGCAGGGGCTCTAGCACAGATACGCAGTATTTT.

CDR3 in DNA: TGTGCCAGCTCCGCCCCCGTCACTGAAGCTTTCTTT. Protein product: CASSAPVTEAFF. The gene calls are TRBV2 and TRBJ1-1; D not certain. V was cut by 8 bases and J by 4 bases, with 11 bases left in between. Per the germline V gene, CDR1 is SNHLY and CDR2 is FYNNEI. The CDR3 loop spans 12 amino acids. Full variable domain (outside the CDR3, taken from reference TRBV2 and TRBJ1-1): EPEVTQTPSHQVTQMGQEVILRCVPISNHLYFYWYRQILGQKVEFLVSFYNNEISEKSEIFDDQFSVERPDGSNFTLKIRSTKLEDSAMYFCASSAPVTEAFFGQGTRLTVV.

The chain's CDR3 is CASSYSRHTNTEAFF. The DNA for the CDR3 is TGTGCCAGCAGTTACTCGAGGCACACGAACACTGAAGCTTTCTTT. The rearrangement uses TRBV6-5 and TRBJ1-1; D not certain. In germline, CDR1 is MNHEY, CDR2 SVGAGI. Trimming left V 0 bases short and J 1 base short, with 9 bases between. The CDR3 has 15 residues.